This T cell receptor (beta chain) derives from a study of shared clonotypes between healthy human individuals. Overall study context: Ranging from 18 to 49 in age, donors were a couple of women and a few men.

Comment on this clone: No antigen is known for it. Other DNA sequences in this sample translate to the same CDR3.

Every subset's genomic DNA went evenly onto several immunoSEQ plates. The method was immunoSEQ multiplex PCR; TCRdb's version includes in-frame clones alone and lacks a portion of them. Of some 470,000 clones in the sample, 76% were seen once. Study-level points and caveats: The expectation was that sequencing depth would affect clonotype sharing among donors.

This sequence originates from a woman in her thirties or forties in good health. Some clones in this sample may be carry-over from other donors' samples. Sequencing used PBMCs.

This CDR3 reads CASSLSGNTEAFF. The CDR3 DNA reads TGTGCCAGCAGTTTATCGGGAAACACTGAAGCTTTCTTT. V is TRBV28 and J is TRBJ1-1; D gene ambiguous. Trimming stripped 1 base from V and 2 bases from J, with 5 bases between. The CDR3 is 13 amino acids. Germline V lookup: CDR1 MDHEN, CDR2 SYDVKM.